A single sample is the source of the 17 T cell receptor beta chains below, sequenced in a study of post-analysis software for immune sequencing data. Whole-study findings and limits: Elevated frequency relative to controls characterized four or five TRBV segments in patients, TRBV5-6, TRBV5-1 and TRBV20-1 among them.

The TCR beta cDNA libraries contained unique molecular identifiers. TCRdb called the PCR reads again in MiXCR, with one record for every CDR3 protein. This sample yields about 680,000 distinct CDR3 sequences, of which over 45% are seen a single time; approximately 10% belongs to the top ten. Their antigen targets remain unknown. The specimen was blood. The receptor set was obtained from a girl aged 2 to 9 with multiple sclerosis.

This clonotype was seen only once. The V and J genes are TRBV5-1 and TRBJ2-7; D is unclear. The CDR3 is 14 amino acids. Germline V gene lookup returns CDR1 SGHRS and CDR2 YFSETQ. V lost 1 base, J lost 0 bases, and 8 bases lay in between. CDR3 in amino acids: CASSLSDGSYEQYF. CDR3 coding DNA: TGCGCCAGCAGCTTGTCGGACGGCTCCTACGAGCAGTACTTC.

The chain employs TRBV6-5 and TRBJ1-1; maybe TRBD1 (6 bases). Germline assignment: CDR1 MNHEY and CDR2 SVGAGI. The germline V and J ends were trimmed by 1 base and 6 bases, with 12 bases remaining between them. The CDR3 totals 14 residues. CDR3 amino acids: CASSYYGGGAEAFF. The CDR3 nucleotides read TGTGCCAGCAGTTACTACGGGGGGGGCGCTGAAGCTTTCTTT.

The CDR3 DNA sequence: TGTGCCAGCAGCCCCGGGCCAGAGAGTTACGAGCAGTACTTC. Translation gives CASSPGPESYEQYF. V is TRBV11-2 and J is TRBJ2-4; no clear D gene. Gene TRBJ2-7 matches the end of the DNA better, so the J call may be wrong. The CDR3 has 14 residues. Germline CDR1 and CDR2: SGHAT and FQNNGV.

The rearrangement uses TRBV20-1 and TRBJ1-4, with 7 bases lining up with TRBD1. J gave up 8 bases and V 0 bases, and 9 bases lay outside the gene matches. The CDR3 sequence is 15 residues long. The germline gives CDR1 DFQATT, CDR2 SNEGSKA (reference sequence). CDR3 amino acids: CSARDLATGHEKLFF. In DNA form, the CDR3 reads TGCAGTGCTAGAGATTTGGCGACAGGGCACGAAAAACTGTTTTTT.

This clonotype was picked up a small number of times. The chain recombines TRBV20-1 with TRBJ2-3, with 10 bases fitting TRBD2. The germline V gene encodes CDR1 DFQATT and CDR2 SNEGSKA (reference sequence). The ends lost 3 bases at V and 2 bases at J; junction bases unmatched: 11. The CDR3 extends over 17 amino acids. Here the CDR3 reads CSASGLAGVGDTDTQYF. The DNA for the CDR3 is TGCAGTGCTAGCGGGCTAGCGGGAGTGGGAGACACAGATACGCAGTATTTT.

This clonotype came up many times. The chain recombines TRBV12-3 or TRBV12-4 with TRBJ1-2; D gene ambiguous. Trimming took 2 bases from V and 8 from J, leaving 15 bases between them. This CDR3 is built from 14 residues. The DNA for the CDR3 is TGTGCCAGCAGTTTAACCTTAACCACGAGGGGCTACACCTTC. Translating gives CASSLTLTTRGYTF.

This clonotype was seen a few times. V gene TRBV20-1 combines with J gene TRBJ2-3; maybe TRBD1 (7 bases). The CDR3 length is 13 residues. V lost 3 bases, J lost 4 bases, and 11 bases lay in between. The germline V gene encodes CDR1 DFQATT and CDR2 SNEGSKA (reference sequence). The CDR3 reads CSASDREADTQYF. CDR3 DNA sequence: TGCAGTGCTAGCGACAGGGAGGCAGATACGCAGTATTTT.

V is TRBV18 and J is TRBJ2-7, with D hard to call. Germline CDR1 is KGHSH and CDR2 is LQKENI. The CDR3 length is 16 residues. Trimming stripped 3 bases from V and 1 base from J, with 16 bases between. The CDR3, as DNA: TGTGCCAGCTCACCGGGTGGGCCAACTTTATCCTACGAGCAGTACTTC. Translated, it gives CASSPGGPTLSYEQYF.

This clonotype has just a few counts. The genes are TRBV12-3 or TRBV12-4 and TRBJ2-5; 11 bases fit TRBD2. With V trimmed by 4 bases and J by 5 bases, 3 bases remained unmatched. The CDR3 is made up of 14 amino acids. The CDR3 reads CASSSASGGETQYF. Written as DNA, the CDR3 is TGTGCCAGCAGTTCGGCTAGCGGGGGGGAGACCCAGTACTTC.

The chain employs TRBV20-1 and TRBJ1-2; 7 positions agree with TRBD1. Per the germline V gene, CDR1 is DFQATT and CDR2 is SNEGSKA (reference sequence). The CDR3 is made up of 15 amino acids. V was pared by 2 bases and J by 0 bases, with 6 bases of the junction left unmatched. This CDR3 reads CSARPPGTANYGYTF. CDR3 DNA: TGCAGTGCTAGACCCCCAGGGACAGCTAACTATGGCTACACCTTC.

The chain has TRBV7-2 and TRBJ1-2; weak D call: TRBD1 (6 bases). The CDR3 runs 13 residues. Between the trimmed V and J ends, which lost 6 bases and 6 bases, there was a span of 14 bases. The germline V gene has CDR1 SGHTA and CDR2 FQGNSA. CDR3 residues: CASRDTGLDGYTF. Here the CDR3 DNA reads TGTGCCAGCAGAGACACAGGGCTGGATGGCTACACCTTC.

The chain employs TRBV7-9 and TRBJ2-5, with D possibly being TRBD1 or TRBD2 (5 bases each). Deletions cut 5 bases from V and 2 bases from J, with 21 bases between. Germline lookup yields CDR1 SEHNR and CDR2 FQNEAQ (reference sequence). CDR3 length: 17 amino acids. DNA of the CDR3: TGTGCCAGCAGCGAACCCCGGGACCTACTCATACAAGAGACCCAGTACTTC. Translation: CASSEPRDLLIQETQYF.

The chain carries TRBV11-2 and TRBJ1-2; tentative D call: TRBD1 (5 bases). The CDR3 runs 14 residues. The ends were cut back, 5 bases at V and 8 bases at J, with 18 bases in the middle. Germline CDR1 is SGHAT and CDR2 is FQNNGV. In DNA form, the CDR3 reads TGTGCCAGCAGCACCGGGACCGCCATTAGAGGCTACACCTTC. Translated, it gives CASSTGTAIRGYTF.

This clonotype was counted only a few times. The rearrangement links TRBV3-1 to TRBJ1-2, with TRBD1 matching 8 bases. The CDR3 is 14 amino acids. Germline values: CDR1 LGHDT, CDR2 YNNKEL (reference sequence). V gave up 1 base and J gave up 3 bases; unmatched junction bases: 1. The CDR3: CASSQGQGYYGYTF. CDR3 nucleotide sequence: TGTGCCAGCAGCCAAGGACAGGGGTACTATGGCTACACCTTC.

This clonotype was recorded only once. V and J are TRBV12-3 or TRBV12-4 and TRBJ2-4, with D perhaps assigned TRBD1 or TRBD2 (6 bases each). The J call is doubtful: the DNA matches TRBJ2-5 better. The CDR3 loop spans 13 amino acids. CDR3 protein: CASTLGGGETQYF. CDR3 in DNA: TGTGCCAGCACCTTGGGGGGCGGGGAGACCCAGTACTTC.

V and J are TRBV12-3 or TRBV12-4 and TRBJ1-5; TRBD1 matches 7 bases. This CDR3 is built from 15 residues. The V and J ends lost 7 bases and 1 base, in that order; junction bases with no gene match: 7. The CDR3 DNA reads as TGTGCCAGCACTCCGACACAGGGGAGCAATCAGCCCCAGCATTTT. Its translation is CASTPTQGSNQPQHF.

The chain has TRBV10-3 and TRBJ1-2, with 7 bases lining up with TRBD1. CDR3 length equals 13 residues. J was trimmed by 3 bases and V by 2 bases; bases with no gene match: 0. Germline CDR1 ENHRY, CDR2 SYGVKD. The CDR3 bases are TGTGCCATCAGTGAGACAGGGGACTATGGCTACACCTTC. Encoded protein: CAISETGDYGYTF.